A single sample is the source of the 21 T cell receptor beta chains below, sequenced in a study of T cell clonality in common variable immunodeficiency (dated by TCRdb to about 2015). Preparation of the library involved the immunoSEQ multiplex PCR assay. TCRdb limited this immuneACCESS table to in-frame rearrangements with V and J called. A share of clones is missing; checked studies link under half to unresolved V genes, and the rest is unexplained. Across this sample, 30,000 to 40,000 clones were tabulated and none appeared just once. The top ten clones comprise 0.75% to 1% of the sample. Sequenced sample: peripheral blood mononuclear cells. The receptors were sampled from a person aged 18 to 75 in good health.

This clone has a count of ten or more. Incomplete CDR3 DNA: TGTGCCAGCAGCCTCGCTAGCCATGAG. Protein sequence: CASSLASHE. The full-length CDR3 reads as CASSLASHEQFF. The chain is built from TRBV3-1 (or the pseudogene TRBV3-2) and TRBJ2-1; perhaps TRBD2 as D (5 bases). The CDR3 extends 3 residues past the end of the read, so its final part is completed from the germline J gene. V was clipped by 4 bases and J by 8 bases, with 9 bases between them. CDR3 size: 12 residues. CDR1 and CDR2 from the germline V gene are LGHDT and YNNKEL (reference sequence).

This clone occurred many times. The read ends 3 residues before the CDR3 terminus; that terminus is restored from the germline J gene. The chain carries TRBV10-3 and TRBJ1-2, with D uncertain. The CDR3 is made up of 14 amino acids. Trimming stripped 3 bases from V and 0 bases from J, with 8 bases between. The germline V gene encodes CDR1 ENHRY and CDR2 SYGVKD. The CDR3 is CAISDTVANYGYTF. Incomplete CDR3 DNA: TGTGCCATCAGTGATACAGTGGCTAACTATGGC.

This clone was observed at least ten times. The CDR3 is cut off 3 residues early in the read; its end comes from the germline J gene. The chain combines TRBV6-2 or TRBV6-3 with TRBJ1-5, with a possible D match to TRBD1 (5 bases). CDR3 length: 14 amino acids. V was pared by 10 bases and J by 2 bases, with 15 bases between. The germline V gene encodes CDR1 MNHEY and CDR2 SVGEGT. The CDR3: CAIKARVGNQPQHF. CDR3 DNA, as far as it was read: TGTGCCATCAAGGCCAGGGTAGGCAATCAGCCC.

This clone occurred many times. From the germline J gene comes the end of the CDR3, since the read stops 3 residues before it. The rearrangement uses TRBV20-1 and TRBJ2-7; D is possibly TRBD2 (6 bases). Germline lookup yields CDR1 DFQATT and CDR2 SNEGSKA (reference sequence). This CDR3 comprises 12 residues. The germline V and J ends were trimmed by 6 bases and 6 bases, with 15 bases remaining between them. The CDR3 sequence: CSAATRSGEQYF. CDR3 DNA, as far as it was read: TGCAGTGCCGCGACTAGATCCGGCGAG.

This clone has at least ten counts. Read data end 3 residues before the CDR3 end; the end is taken from the germline J gene. The V gene is TRBV7-8, the J gene TRBJ1-1, with TRBD1 matching 7 bases. The germline gives CDR1 SGHVS, CDR2 FQNEAQ. Losses at the gene ends were 1 base for V and 7 bases for J; bases not matched to a gene: 6. The CDR3 loop spans 14 amino acids. This CDR3 reads CASSLVQGNNEAFF. The covered CDR3 bases are TGTGCCAGCAGCTTAGTACAGGGGAATAATGAA.

This clone has ten or more counts. The read terminates 3 residues ahead of where the CDR3 ends, so the germline J gene completes it. The chain employs TRBV20-1 and TRBJ1-4, with TRBD1 identical over 8 bases. There are 16 residues in the CDR3. Germline lookup yields CDR1 DFQATT and CDR2 SNEGSKA (reference sequence). J was trimmed by 8 bases and V by 0 bases; bases with no gene match: 11. The CDR3 DNA, read in part, is TGCAGTGCTAGAGATTTGTATCAGGGGGCATGGGAAAAA. Its translation is CSARDLYQGAWEK. The entire CDR3 is CSARDLYQGAWEKLFF.

At least ten counts were recorded for this clone. The read halts 3 residues ahead of the CDR3 end, with the missing end drawn from the germline J gene. The chain joins TRBV4-2 to TRBJ1-1, with unresolved D. Per the germline V gene, CDR1 is LGHNA and CDR2 is YNFKEQ. The CDR3 extends over 14 amino acids. Trimming pared 0 bases from V and 0 bases from J, leaving 5 bases between. CDR3 bases read: TGTGCCAGCAGCCAAGATCGTTTGAACACTGAA. Protein product: CASSQDRLNTE. The full CDR3 is CASSQDRLNTEAFF.

This clone was counted many times. The missing CDR3 end, 3 residues past where the read stops, is filled in from the germline J gene. The chain uses TRBV2 and TRBJ2-1; 11 bases line up with TRBD1. CDR3 length: 15 amino acids. Per germline, CDR1 SNHLY and CDR2 FYNNEI. V was clipped by 6 bases and J by 7 bases; unmatched bases: 8. CDR3 region: CASSPGTGGMNEQFF. CDR3 DNA (partial): TGTGCCAGCAGCCCCGGGACAGGGGGTATGAATGAG. Full variable domain (rest looked up from reference TRBV2 and TRBJ2-1): EPEVTQTPSHQVTQMGQEVILRCVPISNHLYFYWYRQILGQKVEFLVSFYNNEISEKSEIFDDQFSVERPDGSNFTLKIRSTKLEDSAMYFCASSPGTGGMNEQFFGPGTRLTVL.

In this sample, this clone turned up many times. The CDR3 region is CASSERGQGFSPLHF. The part of the CDR3 DNA that was read is TGTGCCAGCAGTGAAAGGGGACAGGGTTTTTCACCC. The chain is built from TRBV6-1 and TRBJ1-6, with 9 nucleotides matching TRBD1. The read ends 3 residues early relative to the CDR3; the germline J gene fills the gap. Unmatched junction bases numbered 5, after V lost 2 bases and J lost 9 bases. The CDR3 has 15 amino acids. Germline V gives CDR1 MNHNS, CDR2 SASEGT.

This clone showed up many times. With the read ending 3 residues before the CDR3 end, the germline J gene is used to fill in that end. The chain recombines TRBV19 with TRBJ2-1, with 7 positions matching TRBD2. The length of the CDR3 is 15 residues. Germline CDR1 is LNHDA and CDR2 is SQIVND (reference sequence). With 3 bases clipped from V and 2 bases from J, the junction kept 4 bases outside the gene matches. The CDR3 sequence: CASSMELAAYNEQFF. Incomplete CDR3 DNA: TGTGCCAGTAGTATGGAGCTAGCGGCCTACAATGAG.

This clone was picked up many times. Incomplete CDR3 DNA: TGCAGTGCTCCCGACAGGGTAGCCGGCGAG. Translated: CSAPDRVAGE. The whole CDR3 reads CSAPDRVAGEQYF. This chain uses TRBV20-1 with TRBJ2-7; 7 bases line up with TRBD1. The CDR3 end is not reached by the read, which stops 3 residues before it; the germline J gene fills it in. Trimming cost V 5 bases and J 6 bases; bases outside gene matches: 10. The CDR3 consists of 13 residues. Germline CDR1 and CDR2: DFQATT and SNEGSKA (reference sequence).

On this clone itself: The CDR3 end lies 3 residues beyond the end of the read and is filled in from the germline J gene. V and J are TRBV2 and TRBJ2-2; 16 bases agree with TRBD2. Trimming removed 5 bases from V and 7 bases from J; junction bases left unmatched: 10. Germline CDR1 is SNHLY and CDR2 is FYNNEI. The length of the CDR3 is 18 residues. The CDR3 region is CASSNYGTSGRVIGELFF. CDR3 DNA, as far as it was read: TGTGCCAGCAGTAACTACGGGACTAGCGGGAGGGTCATCGGGGAG.

This clone was seen many times. The DNA read from the CDR3 is TGTGCCAGCACCCTAGAAGGGGTCACCGGGGAG. Its translation: CASTLEGVTGE. The whole CDR3 region reads CASTLEGVTGELFF. The chain has TRBV12-3 or TRBV12-4 and TRBJ2-2, with D maybe TRBD1 (5 bases). Read sequence stops 3 residues before the CDR3 end, and the germline J gene provides the missing end. The CDR3 length is 14 residues. Deletions cut 7 bases from V and 4 bases from J, with 13 bases between.

This clone occurred many times. Read sequence stops 3 residues before the CDR3 end, and the germline J gene provides the missing end. The V call is TRBV7-2, the J call TRBJ2-7, with D uncertain. Germline CDR1 reads SGHTA; CDR2 reads FQGNSA. This CDR3 has 12 amino acids. With 5 bases removed from V and 4 bases from J, the gap between germline ends came to 9 bases. CDR3 loop: CASSPSSYEQYF. Partial CDR3 DNA: TGTGCCAGCAGCCCCTCTTCTTACGAG.

This clone has a count of ten or more. The read terminates 3 residues ahead of where the CDR3 ends, so the germline J gene completes it. The chain is built from TRBV5-1 and TRBJ2-3; no reliable D call. In germline, CDR1 is SGHRS, CDR2 YFSETQ. The CDR3 runs 14 residues. Between the trimmed V and J ends, which lost 4 bases and 0 bases, there was a span of 9 bases. CDR3 loop: CASSPSGSTDTQYF. CDR3 DNA (partial): TGCGCCAGCAGCCCATCCGGGAGCACAGATACG.

This clone showed up just a few times. The read ends 3 residues early relative to the CDR3; the germline J gene fills the gap. The genes are TRBV5-1 and TRBJ1-4, with no clear D. The CDR3 length is 15 residues. Germline values: CDR1 SGHRS, CDR2 YFSETQ. This CDR3 reads CASSLGGANNSPLFF. The CDR3 DNA, read in part, is TGCGCCAGCAGCTTGGGCGGAGCAAATAATTCACCA.

This clone was detected many times. The CDR3 is cut off 3 residues early in the read; its end comes from the germline J gene. This chain uses TRBV4-1 with TRBJ2-7; no definite D call. The CDR3 is made up of 16 amino acids. CDR1 and CDR2 from the germline V gene are MGHRA and YSYEKL. V gave up 0 bases and J gave up 0 bases, with 12 bases separating them. CDR3: CASSQDLSVTSYEQYF. The DNA read from the CDR3 is TGCGCCAGCAGCCAAGATCTTAGTGTCACCTCCTACGAG.

This clone was seen many times. Read sequence stops 3 residues before the CDR3 end, and the germline J gene provides the missing end. V is TRBV10-3 and J is TRBJ1-3; 9 bases match TRBD1. CDR3 size: 16 residues. Unmatched junction bases numbered 6, after V lost 6 bases and J lost 0 bases. Germline V gene sequence: CDR1 ENHRY, CDR2 SYGVKD. Partial CDR3 DNA: TGTGCCATCAGGGACGGGACAGGGAACTCTGGAAACACC. Encoded protein: CAIRDGTGNSGNT. The whole CDR3 region reads CAIRDGTGNSGNTIYF.

This clone was seen ten or more times. The observed sequence ends 3 residues before the CDR3 terminus, with the missing tail filled in from the germline J gene. The chain has TRBV5-1 and TRBJ1-2; 7 bases line up with TRBD1. CDR1 is SGHRS and CDR2 is YFSETQ in the germline V gene. V was clipped by 0 bases and J by 5 bases; unmatched bases: 7. This CDR3 comprises 15 residues. The DNA read from the CDR3 is TGCGCCAGCAGCTTGGGGACAGGCTATGGTTATGGC. Encoded protein: CASSLGTGYGYG. The CDR3 in full is CASSLGTGYGYGYTF.

This clone appeared many times. Read coverage stops 3 residues before the CDR3 terminus; the germline J gene supplies the remainder. The rearrangement links TRBV3-1 (or the pseudogene TRBV3-2) to TRBJ2-2; 11 bases map to TRBD2. The CDR3 spans 17 residues. In germline, CDR1 is LGHDT, CDR2 YNNKEL (reference sequence). With V trimmed by 2 bases and J by 4 bases, 6 bases remained unmatched. The CDR3 here is CASSQPGTSGGTGELFF. The CDR3 bases that were read are TGTGCCAGCAGCCAACCCGGGACTAGCGGAGGCACCGGGGAG.

This clone occurred many times. With the read ending 3 residues before the CDR3 end, the germline J gene is used to fill in that end. V and J are TRBV5-1 and TRBJ1-2; TRBD1 matches at 9 bases. The V and J ends lost 0 bases and 7 bases, in that order; junction bases with no gene match: 4. CDR1 is SGHRS, CDR2 YFSETQ, per germline. CDR3 length: 14 residues. The part of the CDR3 DNA that was read is TGCGCCAGCAGCTTGGTCGGGACAGGGCTTGGC. Translation gives CASSLVGTGLG. The entire CDR3 protein is CASSLVGTGLGYTF.